These 30 T cell receptor beta chains came from one sample sequenced in a study of blood T cell repertoires in COVID-19. Sequencing was performed with immunoSEQ multiplex PCR; in TCRdb, only in-frame clones are kept and a portion is missing. The sample lists fewer than 150,000 clones, under 85% occurring once. The sample consisted of peripheral blood. The source of these receptors is a human donor in a cohort sampled during active COVID-19.

The rearrangement uses TRBV5-6 and TRBJ2-1, with TRBD1 matching 9 bases. This CDR3 is built from 16 residues. CDR1 is SGHDT and CDR2 is YYEEEE in the germline V gene. V lost 4 bases and J lost 7; bases outside the gene matches: 12. The CDR3 DNA reads TGTGCCAGCAGCCCGACCGGGACAGGGAATCTAAATGAGCAGTTCTTC. This sequence encodes CASSPTGTGNLNEQFF.

V usage is TRBV27 and J usage is TRBJ1-1; perhaps TRBD1 as D (6 bases). With 6 bases removed from V and 0 bases from J, the gap between germline ends came to 17 bases. CDR3 size: 16 residues. Per germline, CDR1 MNHEY and CDR2 SMNVEV (reference sequence). CDR3 residues: CASRHSTGRMNTEAFF. In nucleotides, the CDR3 is TGTGCCAGCAGACACTCTACAGGGCGAATGAACACTGAAGCTTTCTTT.

V usage is TRBV15 and J usage is TRBJ2-7; perhaps TRBD2 as D (5 bases). The CDR3 extends over 13 amino acids. Trimming cost V 1 base and J 4 bases, with 8 bases left between them. Germline V gives CDR1 LNHNV, CDR2 YYDKDF (reference sequence). CDR3 amino acids: CATSRVLAYEQYF. CDR3 coding DNA: TGTGCCACCAGCAGAGTCCTAGCTTACGAGCAGTACTTC.

The J gene is TRBJ2-1, the V gene TRBV6-2 or TRBV6-3; weak D call: TRBD2 (6 bases). Per germline, CDR1 MNHEY and CDR2 SVGEGT. The V end was cut by 0 bases, the J end by 7 bases, with 13 bases between. The CDR3 spans 15 residues. The DNA for the CDR3 is TGTGCCAGCAGTTACTCGCAAGCGGGCGTAAATGAGCAGTTCTTC. This codes for CASSYSQAGVNEQFF.

The rearrangement joins TRBV7-3 to TRBJ2-3, with a possible D match to TRBD2 (5 bases). This CDR3 comprises 13 residues. Per germline, CDR1 SGHTA and CDR2 FQGTGA. Deletions cut 1 base from V and 6 bases from J, with 8 bases between. For the CDR3, the DNA is TGTGCCAGCAGCTTAAGGTGGGAGGATACGCAGTATTTT. Its protein is CASSLRWEDTQYF.

The chain carries TRBV19 and TRBJ2-3; weak D call: TRBD1 (6 bases). V dropped 4 bases and J dropped 2 bases, with 13 bases sitting between them. The CDR3 contains 15 residues. Germline lookup yields CDR1 LNHDA and CDR2 SQIVND (reference sequence). The CDR3 is CASSTQGLVTDTQYF. The DNA for the CDR3 is TGTGCCAGTAGTACACAGGGATTGGTCACAGATACGCAGTATTTT.

This chain connects TRBV7-2 to TRBJ2-5, with 10 bases aligning to TRBD2. V was pared by 2 bases and J by 2 bases, with 5 bases of the junction left unmatched. This CDR3 spans 16 amino acids. Germline V CDR1 and CDR2: SGHTA, FQGNSA. The DNA of the CDR3 is TGTGCCAGCAGCTTAATCCCTAGCGGGGGACAAGAGACCCAGTACTTC. This sequence encodes CASSLIPSGGQETQYF.

The count of this clone is one. The chain recombines TRBV4-1 with TRBJ2-3; 7 bases fit TRBD1. The V and J ends lost 4 bases and 0 bases, in that order; junction bases with no gene match: 7. Germline CDR1 and CDR2: MGHRA and YSYEKL. The length of the CDR3 is 16 residues. The CDR3 bases are TGCGCCAGCAGCCGCCCAGGACAGGCTAGCACAGATACGCAGTATTTT. As protein: CASSRPGQASTDTQYF.

V gene TRBV7-3 combines with J gene TRBJ2-1, with D tentatively TRBD1 (6 bases). V lost 3 bases, J lost 5 bases, and 11 bases lay in between. Germline values: CDR1 SGHTA, CDR2 FQGTGA. The CDR3 is made up of 14 amino acids. CDR3 region: CASSFGGRDNEQFF. CDR3 sequence (DNA): TGTGCCAGCAGCTTTGGGGGCCGGGACAATGAGCAGTTCTTC.

The chain couples TRBV30 to TRBJ1-3, with D possibly matching TRBD1 (5 bases). The CDR3 has 15 amino acids. Germline CDR1 GTSNPN, CDR2 SVGIG (reference sequence). V lost 1 base, J lost 0 bases, and 10 bases lay in between. CDR3 in DNA: TGTGCCTGGAGTGGGGGACTGAGCTCTGGAAACACCATATATTTT. Its translation is CAWSGGLSSGNTIYF.

The gene calls are TRBV3-1 (or the pseudogene TRBV3-2) and TRBJ2-5; 9 nucleotides align to TRBD1. The CDR3 has 14 amino acids. CDR1 and CDR2 from the germline V gene are LGHDT and YNNKEL (reference sequence). Trimming took 1 base from V and 14 from J; bases not matched to a gene: 11. The CDR3 loop reads CASSQVSGQGGLYF. CDR3 sequence (DNA): TGTGCCAGCAGCCAAGTTTCGGGACAGGGTGGTCTCTACTTC.

This sequence joins TRBV6-5 and TRBJ1-6, with D tentatively TRBD1 (6 bases). Germline CDR1 and CDR2: MNHEY and SVGAGI. The CDR3 is 15 residues long. Trimming removed 7 bases at V and 1 base at J, with 11 bases between. CDR3 loop: CASTHRESYNSPLHF. The CDR3 region has the DNA TGTGCCAGCACTCACAGGGAATCCTATAATTCACCCCTCCACTTT.

The chain uses TRBV3-1 (or the pseudogene TRBV3-2) and TRBJ1-4; no definite D call. From germline, CDR1 is LGHDT and CDR2 YNNKEL (reference sequence). Trimming pared 0 bases from V and 0 bases from J, leaving 8 bases between. This CDR3 has 16 amino acids. The CDR3 protein is CASSQDRIATNEKLFF. CDR3 nucleotides: TGTGCCAGCAGCCAAGACAGGATCGCAACTAATGAAAAACTGTTTTTT.

With regard to this clone: Other DNA sequences from this sample encode an identical CDR3 as well. The CDR3 sequence is CASSQVSGNTEAFF. The CDR3, as DNA: TGTGCCAGCAGCCAAGTTTCGGGGAACACTGAAGCTTTCTTT. The chain employs TRBV14 and TRBJ1-1; no clear D gene. The CDR3 runs 14 residues. Trimming took 1 base from V and 1 from J, leaving 7 bases between them. Germline V lookup: CDR1 SGHDN, CDR2 FVKESK.

This chain uses TRBV5-1 with TRBJ2-2; D not certain. V was pared by 5 bases and J by 2 bases, with 10 bases between. Germline V gene data show CDR1 as SGHRS and CDR2 as YFSETQ. The length of the CDR3 is 14 residues. For the CDR3, the DNA is TGCGCCAGCAGGTCTAACTATAACACCGGGGAGCTGTTTTTT. It specifies CASRSNYNTGELFF.

The gene calls are TRBV2 and TRBJ1-3; 7 bases map to TRBD1. There are 15 residues in the CDR3. Germline CDR1 is SNHLY and CDR2 is FYNNEI. The junction had 8 bases not matched to a gene; V was cut back by 5 bases and J by 4 bases. The DNA of the CDR3 is TGTGCCAGCAGTATAACAACAGGGGTCGGAAACACCATATATTTT. It translates to CASSITTGVGNTIYF.

This chain joins TRBV6-5 and TRBJ2-7, with TRBD2 identical over 11 bases. V dropped 6 bases and J dropped 3; count of bases not matched to a gene: 4. Per the germline V gene, CDR1 is MNHEY and CDR2 is SVGAGI. The CDR3 extends over 14 amino acids. The CDR3 sequence: CASSEGLADYEQYF. In DNA, the CDR3 is TGTGCCAGCAGCGAGGGACTAGCGGACTACGAGCAGTACTTC.

The chain links TRBV24-1 to TRBJ2-1, with D maybe TRBD2 (6 bases). V lost 4 bases, J lost 8 bases, and 14 bases lay in between. The CDR3 extends over 14 amino acids. Germline assignment: CDR1 KGHDR and CDR2 SFDVKD. The DNA for the CDR3 is TGTGCCACCAGTGAATCGGCGGGGTGGTATGAGCAGTTCTTC. Its translation is CATSESAGWYEQFF.

The chain recombines TRBV6-5 with TRBJ1-2; tentative D call: TRBD1 (6 bases). The V end lost 6 bases, the J end lost 6 bases, and 14 bases lay between the germline ends. Looked up from germline, CDR1 is MNHEY and CDR2 is SVGAGI. The CDR3 runs to 13 residues. The CDR3 DNA follows: TGTGCCAGCAGAGTACAGGGAGGGGATGGCTACACCTTC. Its translation: CASRVQGGDGYTF.

V and J are TRBV5-6 and TRBJ2-5; tentatively, D is TRBD2 (6 bases). The CDR3 loop spans 14 amino acids. The V end lost 7 bases, the J end lost 3 bases, and 16 bases lay between the germline ends. Germline CDR1 is SGHDT and CDR2 is YYEEEE. The CDR3 is CASSKPPGEETQYF. Written as DNA, the CDR3 is TGTGCCAGCTCGAAGCCTCCGGGGGAAGAGACCCAGTACTTC.

The chain joins TRBV5-1 to TRBJ2-7, with D possibly TRBD1 on 6 matching bases. There are 13 residues in the CDR3. Looked up from germline, CDR1 is SGHRS and CDR2 is YFSETQ. Trimming cost V 4 bases and J 6 bases, with 14 bases left between them. The CDR3 spells CASSPDSRSEQYF. Written as DNA, the CDR3 is TGCGCCAGCAGCCCGGACAGCCGGAGCGAGCAGTACTTC.

V is TRBV6-4 and J is TRBJ2-3; TRBD2 agrees at 8 bases. Losses at the gene ends were 0 bases for V and 4 bases for J; bases not matched to a gene: 3. The CDR3 spans 15 residues. Germline V CDR1 and CDR2: MRHNA, SNTAGT. The CDR3 is CASSDSGTRADTQYF. CDR3 DNA sequence: TGTGCCAGCAGTGACTCAGGGACTAGAGCAGATACGCAGTATTTT.

The V and J genes are TRBV6-2 or TRBV6-3 and TRBJ2-1, with TRBD1 identical over 8 bases. V lost 5 bases and J lost 9; bases outside the gene matches: 9. The CDR3 spans 14 residues. CDR1 and CDR2 from the germline V gene are MNHEY and SVGEGT. CDR3 loop: CASSPGTGPLEQFF. The CDR3, as DNA: TGTGCCAGCAGTCCCGGGACAGGCCCCCTTGAGCAGTTCTTC.

This clone turned up a few times. The junction and the germline gene differ at one end; a read error may be behind it. The genes are TRBV10-3 and TRBJ1-1; D remains ambiguous. The germline CDR1 and CDR2 sequences are ENHRY and SYGVKD. The CDR3 spans 13 residues. The CDR3 loop is CAINAGLNAEAFF. Written as DNA, the CDR3 is TGTGCCATCAATGCAGGACTGAACGCTGAAGCTTTCTTT.

This chain uses TRBV3-1 (or the pseudogene TRBV3-2) with TRBJ1-1; 10 nucleotides match TRBD1. V shed 4 bases, J shed 3 bases, and the junction held 2 bases outside the gene matches. Germline lookup yields CDR1 LGHDT and CDR2 YNNKEL (reference sequence). This CDR3 region has 14 residues. The CDR3 protein is CASSRQGADTEAFF. The CDR3 nucleotides read TGTGCCAGCAGCCGACAGGGGGCAGACACTGAAGCTTTCTTT.

This clone turned up a few times. V gene TRBV14 combines with J gene TRBJ1-6; 7 bases line up with TRBD1. There are 15 residues in the CDR3. From germline, CDR1 is SGHDN and CDR2 FVKESK. The junction had 4 bases not matched to a gene; V was cut back by 1 base and J by 7 bases. CDR3 sequence: CASSQATGVNSPLHF. The DNA of the CDR3 is TGTGCCAGCAGCCAAGCTACAGGGGTCAATTCACCCCTCCACTTT.

The chain uses TRBV10-1 and TRBJ1-2; TRBD1 matches 11 bases. The V segment lost 8 bases and the J segment 8 bases; nucleotides outside the gene matches: 4. Per germline, CDR1 WNHNN and CDR2 SYGVQD (reference sequence). The CDR3 runs to 12 residues. CDR3 DNA: TGCGCCAGCCCCCGGACAGGGGGCGGCTACACCTTC. This encodes CASPRTGGGYTF.

The chain couples TRBV7-8 to TRBJ1-5; weak D call: TRBD1 (5 bases). The CDR3 has 13 residues. Trimming stripped 5 bases from V and 7 bases from J, with 12 bases between. Per the germline V gene, CDR1 is SGHVS and CDR2 is FQNEAQ. The CDR3 sequence is CASSRGAGQPQHF. The CDR3 DNA sequence: TGTGCCAGCAGCAGAGGGGCGGGACAGCCCCAGCATTTT.

The rearrangement joins TRBV19 to TRBJ1-3; 8 nucleotides agree with TRBD1. CDR1 and CDR2 (germline): LNHDA, SQIVND (reference sequence). There are 17 residues in the CDR3. The V and J ends lost 3 bases and 0 bases, in that order; junction bases with no gene match: 7. In DNA form, the CDR3 reads TGTGCCAGTAGTATGTGGCAGGGGGCCTTCTCTGGAAACACCATATATTTT. This gives the protein CASSMWQGAFSGNTIYF.

The gene calls are TRBV9 and TRBJ1-6; D remains ambiguous. Trimming pared 3 bases from V and 0 bases from J, leaving 7 bases between. The CDR3 has 15 amino acids. Germline CDR1 SGDLS, CDR2 YYNGEE. This CDR3 reads CASSDRDSYNSPLHF. The CDR3 coding sequence is TGTGCCAGCAGCGACCGAGACTCCTATAATTCACCCCTCCACTTT.